The 21 T cell receptor beta chains listed next were all sequenced from one sample in a study of shared clonotypes between healthy human individuals (dated by TCRdb to the early 2020s). CD8 naive samples were CD45RO-negative cells positively selected for CCR7, giving a CD45RA+CCR7+ population that excluded TemRA cells. The library was obtained by the immunoSEQ multiplex PCR assay. Sourced from immuneACCESS, this table was stored by TCRdb with only in-frame sequences that have V and J called. A share of the clones is absent; for the studies checked, an unresolved V gene accounts for under half, and the remainder has no known explanation. The sample yields about 2 million clones; roughly 95% were counted once. 1% to 1.5% of the sample belongs to the ten largest clones. Sequenced material: naive CD8+ T cells sorted from blood. The sample's cell subset or site label, decoded: CD45RA+CCR7+. These receptor sequences come from a man between 18 and 29 years old in good health.

The J gene is TRBJ1-2, the V gene TRBV4-1; 8 nucleotides match TRBD1. Per the germline V gene, CDR1 is MGHRA and CDR2 is YSYEKL. With V trimmed by 2 bases and J by 7 bases, 6 bases remained unmatched. The CDR3 runs 14 residues. CDR3 DNA sequence: TGCGCCAGCAGCCAACCGACAGGGGAGGCTGGCTACACCTTC. Protein sequence: CASSQPTGEAGYTF.

For this clone: In the same sample, other DNA sequences code for this CDR3. The rearrangement links TRBV6-5 to TRBJ2-1, with D hard to call. V was shortened by 0 bases and J by 6 bases, with 6 bases between the two germline ends. CDR3 size: 13 residues. Germline V gene lookup returns CDR1 MNHEY and CDR2 SVGAGI. CDR3 DNA sequence: TGTGCCAGCAGTTACTCTACCACCAATGAGCAGTTCTTC. Residues: CASSYSTTNEQFF.

This sequence joins TRBV7-2 and TRBJ1-1; 7 bases are shared with TRBD1. Looked up from germline, CDR1 is SGHTA and CDR2 is FQGNSA. The CDR3 has 14 amino acids. V trimming: 6 bases; J trimming: 6 bases; junction bases outside the gene matches: 10. The CDR3 is CASSYPGQESEAFF. Written as DNA, the CDR3 is TGTGCCAGCAGTTATCCCGGACAGGAATCTGAAGCTTTCTTT.

The chain is built from TRBV5-6 and TRBJ1-2; D is unresolved. This CDR3 is 14 amino acids long. The germline V gene encodes CDR1 SGHDT and CDR2 YYEEEE. Trimming left V 5 bases short and J 5 bases short, with 16 bases between. Here the CDR3 DNA reads TGTGCCAGCAGTCTCTGGGGAGCCCCGTATGGCTACACCTTC. Translation: CASSLWGAPYGYTF. Based on the CDR3 plus reference TRBV5-6 and TRBJ1-2, the full variable domain is DAGVTQSPTHLIKTRGQQVTLRCSPKSGHDTVSWYQQALGQGPQFIFQYYEEEERQRGNFPDRFSGHQFPNYSSELNVNALLLGDSALYLCASSLWGAPYGYTFGSGTRLTVV.

J is TRBJ2-7 and V is TRBV5-4; D is perhaps TRBD1 or TRBD2 (6 bases each). V was pared by 2 bases and J by 7 bases, with 13 bases between. CDR1 is SGHNT and CDR2 is YYREEE in the germline V gene (reference sequence). The CDR3 length is 13 residues. Here the CDR3 reads CASSLTGAIEQYF. The CDR3 nucleotides read TGTGCCAGCAGCTTAACGGGGGCGATAGAGCAGTACTTC.

In its sample, this clone was seen once. CDR3 in amino acids: CASGLVSRNDNYEQYF. The CDR3 DNA follows: TGTGCTAGTGGTTTGGTATCGAGGAATGATAACTACGAGCAGTACTTC. The rearrangement joins TRBV12-5 to TRBJ2-7; no reliable D call. Germline CDR1 LGHNT, CDR2 FRNRAP. The V and J ends lost 0 bases and 3 bases respectively, with 15 bases between them. The CDR3 sequence is 16 residues long. The complete variable domain, with remaining parts taken from reference TRBV12-5 and TRBJ2-7, reads DARVTQTPRHKVTEMGQEVTMRCQPILGHNTVFWYRQTMMQGLELLAYFRNRAPLDDSGMPKDRFSAEMPDATLATLKIQPSEPRDSAVYFCASGLVSRNDNYEQYFGPGTRLTVT.

This chain links TRBV7-9 with TRBJ1-1; D gene uncertain. Germline CDR1 and CDR2: SEHNR and FQNEAQ (reference sequence). This CDR3 has 15 amino acids. Deletions cut 0 bases from V and 1 base from J, with 9 bases between. The CDR3 loop is CASSLAYGGNTEAFF. CDR3 bases: TGTGCCAGCAGCTTAGCGTACGGCGGGAACACTGAAGCTTTCTTT.

V and J are TRBV5-6 and TRBJ2-3; no clear D gene. From germline, CDR1 is SGHDT and CDR2 YYEEEE. Trimming left V 3 bases short and J 0 bases short, with 5 bases between. CDR3 length: 13 residues. CDR3 residues: CASSWPSTDTQYF. CDR3 in DNA: TGTGCCAGCAGCTGGCCTAGCACAGATACGCAGTATTTT.

The gene calls are TRBV9 and TRBJ2-6; D might be TRBD2 (5 bases). The V and J ends lost 4 bases and 2 bases respectively, with 10 bases between them. The CDR3 contains 15 residues. Germline V lookup: CDR1 SGDLS, CDR2 YYNGEE. As DNA, the CDR3 is TGTGCCAGCAGCCCCCACGGGGCTGGGGCCAACGTCCTGACTTTC. Translated, it gives CASSPHGAGANVLTF. The full variable domain, rest sourced from reference TRBV9 and TRBJ2-6, is DSGVTQTPKHLITATGQRVTLRCSPRSGDLSVYWYQQSLDQGLQFLIQYYNGEERAKGNILERFSAQQFPDLHSELNLSSLELGDSALYFCASSPHGAGANVLTFGAGSRLTVL.

This chain links TRBV28 with TRBJ2-5; a weak D match, TRBD2 (6 bases). The CDR3 loop spans 18 amino acids. CDR1 is MDHEN and CDR2 is SYDVKM in the germline V gene. The V gene lost 4 bases and the J gene lost 4 bases, with 25 bases spanning the gap. CDR3 amino acids: CASSSRDLTTLSLETQYF. The CDR3 DNA follows: TGTGCCAGCAGTTCCCGGGACTTAACCACACTCTCTCTAGAGACCCAGTACTTC.

The V gene is TRBV6-7, the J gene TRBJ1-5; D unresolved. TRBV6-7 is classed as an ORF, of uncertain function. With 2 bases removed from V and 5 bases from J, the gap between germline ends came to 19 bases. The CDR3 covers 17 residues. In DNA form, the CDR3 reads TGTGCCAGCAGTTACCCCCCCTGGGGTGAATGGGATCAGCCCCAGCATTTT. It encodes CASSYPPWGEWDQPQHF.

As for this clone: A far larger clone lies a single base away; this is likely a read error. V gene TRBV29-1 combines with J gene TRBJ1-2; 10 bases line up with TRBD1. CDR1 and CDR2 from the germline V gene are SQVTM and ANQGSEA. The CDR3 consists of 14 residues. DNA of the CDR3: TGCAGCGTTGAAGGGGACAGGGGAGACTATGGCCACACCTTC. Translating gives CSVEGDRGDYGHTF.

The rearrangement joins TRBV28 to TRBJ2-7; 7 nucleotides agree with TRBD1. The CDR3 runs to 14 residues. Germline V gives CDR1 MDHEN, CDR2 SYDVKM. V lost 5 bases to trimming and J lost 1 base; unmatched junction nucleotides: 5. The CDR3 loop is CASSGQDLSYEQYF. The CDR3 nucleotides read TGTGCCAGCAGTGGACAGGACCTTTCCTACGAGCAGTACTTC. Combining the CDR3 with reference TRBV28 and TRBJ2-7 gives the whole variable domain DVKVTQSSRYLVKRTGEKVFLECVQDMDHENMFWYRQDPGLGLRLIYFSYDVKMKEKGDIPEGYSVSREKKERFSLILESASTNQTSMYLCASSGQDLSYEQYFGPGTRLTVT.

Of note for this clone: Other DNA sequences from this sample encode an identical CDR3 as well. In nucleotides, the CDR3 is TGCGCCAGCTCTTCAAGCGGGGGGGCCTACAATGAGCAGTTCTTC. Residues: CASSSSGGAYNEQFF. The chain employs TRBV5-1 and TRBJ2-1; 10 bases line up with TRBD2. Germline V CDR1 and CDR2: SGHRS, YFSETQ. J lost 2 bases, V lost 7 bases, and 6 bases had no gene match. CDR3 length: 15 residues. The whole variable domain, filled in from reference TRBV5-1 and TRBJ2-1, reads KAGVTQTPRYLIKTRGQQVTLSCSPISGHRSVSWYQQTPGQGLQFLFEYFSETQRNKGNFPGRFSGRQFSNSRSEMNVSTLELGDSALYLCASSSSGGAYNEQFFGPGTRLTVL.

As concerns this clone: Other DNA sequences in this specimen translate into the identical CDR3. The V and J genes are TRBV4-3 and TRBJ2-7; a weak D match, TRBD1 (5 bases). CDR1 is LGHNA, CDR2 YSLEER, per germline. Trimming removed 0 bases from V and 0 bases from J, with 12 bases in between. CDR3 length: 16 residues. CDR3 in amino acids: CASSQDLGASSYEQYF. The DNA of the CDR3 is TGCGCCAGCAGCCAAGATCTAGGGGCAAGCTCCTACGAGCAGTACTTC.

The chain is built from TRBV5-6 and TRBJ2-4, with 11 positions matching TRBD2. V dropped 4 bases and J dropped 0; count of bases not matched to a gene: 9. This CDR3 region has 18 residues. Germline V gene sequence: CDR1 SGHDT, CDR2 YYEEEE. CDR3 nucleotides: TGTGCCAGCAGCCCTGGACTAGCGGGCCCCCTAGCCAAAAACATTCAGTACTTC. Its protein is CASSPGLAGPLAKNIQYF. Complete variable domain (other parts from reference TRBV5-6 and TRBJ2-4): DAGVTQSPTHLIKTRGQQVTLRCSPKSGHDTVSWYQQALGQGPQFIFQYYEEEERQRGNFPDRFSGHQFPNYSSELNVNALLLGDSALYLCASSPGLAGPLAKNIQYFGAGTRLSVL.

The chain couples TRBV6-6 to TRBJ2-7, with 12 bases that match TRBD2. V gave up 6 bases and J gave up 2 bases; unmatched junction bases: 5. CDR1 MNHNY and CDR2 SVGAGI come from the germline V gene (reference sequence). The CDR3 length is 15 residues. The CDR3 coding sequence is TGTGCCAGCAGCCGGACTAGCGGGGAGCCCTACGAGCAGTACTTC. Encoded protein: CASSRTSGEPYEQYF.

V usage is TRBV5-1 and J usage is TRBJ2-7; D is uncertain. In germline, CDR1 is SGHRS, CDR2 YFSETQ. Trimming removed 0 bases from V and 2 bases from J, with 12 bases in between. This CDR3 is 15 amino acids long. Written as DNA, the CDR3 is TGCGCCAGCAGCTTGGCAGACCCGATCCCCTACGAGCAGTACTTC. Its protein is CASSLADPIPYEQYF.

This chain joins TRBV27 and TRBJ2-5, with D unresolved. Trimming left V 1 base short and J 5 bases short, with 8 bases between. The CDR3 loop spans 13 amino acids. Germline CDR1 is MNHEY and CDR2 is SMNVEV (reference sequence). The CDR3 nucleotides are TGTGCCAGCAGTTTATTGGCCCGGGAGACCCAGTACTTC. This sequence encodes CASSLLARETQYF.

A remark on this clone: The sample holds other DNA sequences that translate to the same CDR3. The chain uses TRBV9 and TRBJ2-7; D is possibly TRBD1 (6 bases). This CDR3 has 15 residues. The germline CDR1 and CDR2 sequences are SGDLS and YYNGEE. Trimming stripped 2 bases from V and 0 bases from J, with 12 bases between. CDR3 in amino acids: CASSVGADSSYEQYF. DNA of the CDR3: TGTGCCAGCAGCGTTGGGGCGGACAGCTCCTACGAGCAGTACTTC.

The chain uses TRBV28 and TRBJ1-2, with 8 positions matching TRBD1. CDR1 is MDHEN and CDR2 is SYDVKM in the germline V gene. This CDR3 comprises 15 residues. V shed 5 bases, J shed 4 bases, and the junction held 9 bases outside the gene matches. The DNA for the CDR3 is TGTGCCAGCAGTCTACGGACAGGGACGATCTATGGCTACACCTTC. Protein sequence: CASSLRTGTIYGYTF.